The source of this T cell receptor (beta chain) is a study of shared clonotypes between healthy human individuals. Looked up from germline, CDR1 is WSHSY and CDR2 is SAAADI. Trimming removed 10 bases from V and 11 bases from J, with 21 bases in between. The CDR3 is 14 amino acids. All donors qualified as healthy HIV-negative adults and had experienced no recent acute infections or vaccinations. Generated by immunoSEQ multiplex PCR, the TCRdb table keeps only in-frame clones and is missing some. The sample shows 950,000 to 1,100,000 clones, about three quarters of them seen only once. V is TRBV10-2 and J is TRBJ1-6; D unresolved. Sample: memory CD4+ T cells sorted from blood. Documented subset: CD45RA-negative fraction. The TCR originated in a man aged 18-30 years in good health. The CDR3, as DNA: TGCGCCACCCTTAGCTTCTCCCCCGGTGCACCCCTCCACTTT. Translation gives CATLSFSPGAPLHF.